These 7 T cell receptor beta chains were sequenced from one sample in a study of T cell responses to AZD1222 COVID-19 vaccine. Clones were read by immunoSEQ multiplex PCR, and TCRdb kept only the in-frame ones, dropping some. The sample contains some 170,000 clones, approximately 91% of which appear only once. Sequencing was performed on peripheral blood, taken on day 0 of AZD1222 vaccination. Source of these receptors: an adult in good health.

This sequence joins TRBV28 and TRBJ1-1; D call uncertain. CDR3 length equals 15 residues. V was cut by 1 base and J by 5 bases, with 14 bases left in between. Per germline, CDR1 MDHEN and CDR2 SYDVKM. The CDR3 region is CASSLSRGIWTEAFF. The CDR3 nucleotides are TGTGCCAGCAGTTTATCGCGAGGGATATGGACTGAAGCTTTCTTT.

V usage is TRBV4-2 and J usage is TRBJ2-3; D is undetermined. The CDR3 is made up of 17 amino acids. Trimming took 0 bases from V and 2 from J, leaving 15 bases between them. Germline V gene lookup returns CDR1 LGHNA and CDR2 YNFKEQ. CDR3 sequence: CASSQDEAVGTTDTQYF. The CDR3 coding sequence is TGTGCCAGCAGCCAAGATGAGGCGGTCGGAACCACAGATACGCAGTATTTT.

This clone was counted a few times. J is TRBJ2-7 and V is TRBV7-2; 7 bases fit TRBD1. With V trimmed by 4 bases and J by 2 bases, 8 bases remained unmatched. CDR1 SGHTA and CDR2 FQGNSA come from the germline V gene. The CDR3 is 15 residues long. The CDR3 nucleotides read TGTGCCAGCAGCTCGACAGGGAAAGGTCCCTACGAGCAGTACTTC. Translating gives CASSSTGKGPYEQYF. The full variable domain, with the rest looked up from reference TRBV7-2 and TRBJ2-7, is GAGVSQSPSNKVTEKGKDVELRCDPISGHTALYWYRQSLGQGLEFLIYFQGNSAPDKSGLPSDRFSAERTGGSVSTLTIQRTQQEDSAVYLCASSSTGKGPYEQYFGPGTRLTVT.

The chain couples TRBV29-1 to TRBJ1-4; TRBD1 might be the D (6 bases). This CDR3 is built from 13 residues. Per the germline V gene, CDR1 is SQVTM and CDR2 is ANQGSEA. Trimming removed 5 bases at V and 8 bases at J, with 15 bases between. In nucleotides, the CDR3 is TGCAGCGTTAAAGCACAGGGCGGGGAAAAACTGTTTTTT. This sequence encodes CSVKAQGGEKLFF. The full variable domain, completed using reference TRBV29-1 and TRBJ1-4, is SAVISQKPSRDICQRGTSLTIQCQVDSQVTMMFWYRQQPGQSLTLIATANQGSEATYESGFVIDKFPISRPNLTFSTLTVSNMSPEDSSIYLCSVKAQGGEKLFFGSGTQLSVL.

The sample holds one count of this clone. The chain combines TRBV19 with TRBJ2-3; TRBD2 matches at 10 bases. CDR1 LNHDA and CDR2 SQIVND come from the germline V gene (reference sequence). The CDR3 contains 17 residues. J was trimmed by 1 base and V by 4 bases; bases with no gene match: 8. CDR3 nucleotide sequence: TGTGCCAGTAGTAACCTAGCGGGGGCTCCTCGCACAGATACGCAGTATTTT. It codes for CASSNLAGAPRTDTQYF. Looking up the rest from reference TRBV19 and TRBJ2-3 gives the full variable domain: DGGITQSPKYLFRKEGQNVTLSCEQNLNHDAMYWYRQDPGQGLRLIYYSQIVNDFQKGDIAEGYSVSREKKESFPLTVTSAQKNPTAFYLCASSNLAGAPRTDTQYFGPGTRLTVL.

The genes are TRBV19 and TRBJ1-5; D is uncertain. Germline V gives CDR1 LNHDA, CDR2 SQIVND (reference sequence). The CDR3 sequence is 15 residues long. The V gene lost 3 bases and the J gene lost 6 bases, with 15 bases spanning the gap. This CDR3 reads CASSIMSGAGQPQHF. The CDR3 region has the DNA TGTGCCAGTAGTATTATGTCAGGAGCAGGTCAGCCCCAGCATTTT.

This chain joins TRBV5-1 and TRBJ2-7; D not resolved. Germline CDR1 and CDR2: SGHRS and YFSETQ. The CDR3 consists of 12 residues. Trimming shortened V by 1 base and J by 5 bases, and 7 bases separated the two germline ends. The CDR3 sequence is CASSLSINEQYF. The CDR3 bases are TGCGCCAGCAGCTTGAGTATAAACGAGCAGTACTTC.